The 16 T cell receptor beta chains presented below share a single source sample, sequenced in a study of Ad26.COV2.S vaccination and SARS-CoV-2 variants. Generated by immunoSEQ multiplex PCR, the TCRdb table keeps only in-frame clones and is missing some. Among approximately 400,000 clones listed, 85% were seen once. Treatment indicated: roughly 19 received Ad26.COV2.S at low or high dose, single or two shots; 5 received placebo; per-sample allocation not given. Following the first vaccine or placebo injection, samples were taken on day 63. The source was peripheral blood, collected in a trial of Ad26.COV2.S vaccine versus placebo. The receptor source for this set is a person between 18 and 65 years old who received the Ad26.COV2.S COVID-19 vaccine or a placebo.

The chain combines TRBV5-1 with TRBJ2-7; D uncertain. The CDR3 has 13 residues. The ends were cut back, 1 base at V and 0 bases at J, with 5 bases in the middle. Per the germline V gene, CDR1 is SGHRS and CDR2 is YFSETQ. Here the CDR3 reads CASSLRLSYEQYF. CDR3 DNA sequence: TGCGCCAGCAGCTTGAGGCTCTCCTACGAGCAGTACTTC. The entire variable domain, with the rest obtained from reference TRBV5-1 and TRBJ2-7, is as follows: KAGVTQTPRYLIKTRGQQVTLSCSPISGHRSVSWYQQTPGQGLQFLFEYFSETQRNKGNFPGRFSGRQFSNSRSEMNVSTLELGDSALYLCASSLRLSYEQYFGPGTRLTVT.

The CDR3 nucleotides read TGCGCCAGCAGAGGGCAGGGTATTTCCGGGGAGCTGTTTTTT. Encoded protein: CASRGQGISGELFF. V gene TRBV10-2 combines with J gene TRBJ2-2, with a weak D call TRBD1 (5 bases). Trimming took off 6 bases at V and 6 bases at J, with 14 bases between the two ends. The CDR3 runs to 14 residues. Per the germline V gene, CDR1 is WSHSY and CDR2 is SAAADI.

This rearrangement joins TRBV9 to TRBJ2-3; 12 bases are shared with TRBD2. Trimming at V came to 1 base and at J to 9 bases, leaving 12 bases not matched to a gene. The CDR3 extends over 17 amino acids. Germline values: CDR1 SGDLS, CDR2 YYNGEE. The CDR3 coding sequence is TGTGCCAGCAGCGTAAGTTCTAGCGGGAGGGCCTATTACACGCAGTATTTT. Translated: CASSVSSSGRAYYTQYF.

This rearrangement joins TRBV27 to TRBJ2-2; D perhaps matches TRBD1 (6 bases). V shed 4 bases and J shed 2 bases, with 8 bases lying between them. CDR1 MNHEY and CDR2 SMNVEV come from the germline V gene (reference sequence). The CDR3 covers 14 residues. The CDR3 sequence is CASSWTVNTGELFF. The CDR3 bases are TGTGCCAGCAGTTGGACAGTTAACACCGGGGAGCTGTTTTTT.

This chain connects TRBV5-8 to TRBJ1-4; TRBD1 agrees at 9 bases. The CDR3 contains 17 residues. CDR1 is SGHTS, CDR2 YDEGEE, per germline. Trimming took 7 bases from V and 6 from J; bases not matched to a gene: 16. CDR3 coding DNA: TGTGCCAGCCCCGAGGGGCTCCCGGGACAGGGAGATGAAAAACTGTTTTTT. It specifies CASPEGLPGQGDEKLFF.

This chain connects TRBV5-1 to TRBJ2-1; D unresolved. Trimming shortened V by 6 bases and J by 6 bases, and 7 bases separated the two germline ends. Germline CDR1 SGHRS, CDR2 YFSETQ. The CDR3 has 11 amino acids. This CDR3 reads CASTQSNEQFF. CDR3 DNA sequence: TGCGCCAGCACCCAGTCCAATGAGCAGTTCTTC.

This chain joins TRBV3-1 (or the pseudogene TRBV3-2) and TRBJ1-2, with D possibly being TRBD1 (6 bases). The CDR3 is made up of 12 amino acids. CDR1 and CDR2 from the germline V gene are LGHDT and YNNKEL (reference sequence). Here the CDR3 DNA reads TGTGCAAGCGGACAGCTTAACTATGGCTACACCTTC. Encoded protein: CASGQLNYGYTF.

V gene TRBV5-6 combines with J gene TRBJ2-1; 7 positions agree with TRBD1. The CDR3 has 16 amino acids. V was clipped by 3 bases and J by 7 bases; unmatched bases: 13. From germline, CDR1 is SGHDT and CDR2 YYEEEE. The CDR3 region is CASSSAGRGKLNEQFF. CDR3 in DNA: TGTGCCAGCAGCTCGGCGGGCAGGGGGAAGCTTAATGAGCAGTTCTTC.

The chain combines TRBV7-2 with TRBJ2-1, with 7 bases aligning to TRBD2. J lost 8 bases, V lost 1 base, and 5 bases had no gene match. Looked up from germline, CDR1 is SGHTA and CDR2 is FQGNSA. The CDR3 extends over 14 amino acids. Written as DNA, the CDR3 is TGTGCCAGCAGCTTAGTACGGGGGGTGTATGAGCAGTTCTTC. As protein: CASSLVRGVYEQFF.

V gene TRBV30 combines with J gene TRBJ2-7; TRBD2 agrees at 13 bases. This CDR3 contains 16 residues. V dropped 4 bases and J dropped 3; count of bases not matched to a gene: 9. Germline loops: CDR1 GTSNPN, CDR2 SVGIG (reference sequence). The CDR3 DNA reads as TGTGCCTGGACACTAGCGGGAGGGCCGGGGCTCTACGAGCAGTACTTC. Its protein is CAWTLAGGPGLYEQYF.

The CDR3 sequence is CASSLPGPDTDTQYF. The CDR3 DNA follows: TGCGCCAGCAGCCTCCCGGGGCCCGACACAGATACGCAGTATTTT. This chain links TRBV5-1 with TRBJ2-3; D could derive from TRBD1 or TRBD2 (5 bases each). The germline V gene encodes CDR1 SGHRS and CDR2 YFSETQ. Trimming took off 4 bases at V and 2 bases at J, with 14 bases between the two ends. CDR3 length: 15 amino acids.

The rearrangement uses TRBV24-1 and TRBJ2-4; 12 bases match TRBD2. From germline, CDR1 is KGHDR and CDR2 SFDVKD. CDR3 length: 18 residues. V was pared by 3 bases and J by 1 base, with 6 bases of the junction left unmatched. The CDR3 region has the DNA TGTGCCACCAGTGATGCGACTAGCGGGAGCTTTGCCAAAAACATTCAGTACTTC. It codes for CATSDATSGSFAKNIQYF.

The chain combines TRBV9 with TRBJ2-2; the D is unclear. Germline CDR1 SGDLS, CDR2 YYNGEE. The CDR3 spans 12 residues. V lost 4 bases to trimming and J lost 4 bases, with 5 bases between them. This CDR3 is CASSIATGELFF. CDR3 nucleotide sequence: TGTGCCAGCAGCATTGCCACCGGGGAGCTGTTTTTT.

This clone was counted once. CDR3 loop: CASSQNRDLGDTQYF. For the CDR3, the DNA is TGCGCCAGCAGCCAAAACCGGGACCTCGGGGATACGCAGTATTTT. The chain couples TRBV4-3 to TRBJ2-3, with D perhaps TRBD1 or TRBD2 (5 bases each). The CDR3 spans 15 residues. V was pared by 2 bases and J by 6 bases, with 15 bases between. Per the germline V gene, CDR1 is LGHNA and CDR2 is YSLEER.

For the CDR3, the DNA is TGCGCCAGCAGCCAAGTGACAGGGAGAACTGGCACTGAAGCTTTCTTT. Amino acids: CASSQVTGRTGTEAFF. This chain uses TRBV4-3 with TRBJ1-1, with TRBD1 matching over 7 bases. The germline CDR1 and CDR2 sequences are LGHNA and YSLEER. V lost 1 base and J lost 4; bases outside the gene matches: 9. The CDR3 totals 16 residues.

The chain carries TRBV5-1 and TRBJ2-7; D gene uncertain. V was cut by 4 bases and J by 7 bases, with 21 bases left in between. The germline gives CDR1 SGHRS, CDR2 YFSETQ. The CDR3 loop spans 15 amino acids. CDR3 DNA sequence: TGCGCCAGCAGCGACACGGACCAAAAACTCGGGGAGCAGTACTTC. Its protein is CASSDTDQKLGEQYF.